This T cell receptor (beta chain) was found in a study of blood T cell repertoires in COVID-19. This clone was picked up one time. Data came from immunoSEQ multiplex PCR; TCRdb stores just in-frame clones and leaves some out. The sample gives about 200,000 clones, 80% to 90% of which show up once; about 8% is in the top ten. The sample taken for sequencing was peripheral blood. The sequence was collected from a woman in her 50s with active or convalescent COVID-19.

CDR3 DNA: TGTGCCAGCAGGATGGACAGGGGGACCTACAATGAGCAGTTCTTC. This sequence encodes CASRMDRGTYNEQFF. The chain is built from TRBV2 and TRBJ2-1; 10 positions match TRBD1. From germline, CDR1 is SNHLY and CDR2 FYNNEI. V was clipped by 6 bases and J by 2 bases; unmatched bases: 4. The length of the CDR3 is 15 residues.